Reported below is one T cell receptor (beta chain). This sample was taken from a study of OX40 agonist ivuxolimab in advanced cancers. Measured with immunoSEQ multiplex PCR; TCRdb has only the in-frame clones, and not every one. The sample lists some 51,000 clones, about 90% seen once, with about 45% in the top ten. The germline V gene encodes CDR1 MNHEY and CDR2 SMNVEV (reference sequence). Between the trimmed V and J ends, which lost 2 bases and 3 bases, there was a span of 13 bases. CDR3 length: 15 amino acids. Material: CD4+ or CD8+ T cells sorted from blood, obtained in a trial of the OX40 agonist ivuxolimab. The clonotype originates from an adult with an advanced solid tumor such as melanoma, head and neck, liver or kidney cancer. This chain connects TRBV27 to TRBJ1-2; D possibly corresponds to TRBD1 (5 bases). CDR3 bases: TGTGCCAGCAGTTTAATGTCTGGGGGGGACTATGGCTACACCTTC. The encoded protein is CASSLMSGGDYGYTF.